A single sample is the source of the 6 T cell receptor beta chains below, sequenced in a study of OX40 agonist ivuxolimab in advanced cancers. Sequencing was performed with immunoSEQ multiplex PCR; in TCRdb, only in-frame clones are kept and a portion is missing. The data hold approximately 58,000 clones, with approximately 90% observed a single time. This material consisted of CD4+ or CD8+ T cells sorted from blood, taken in a trial of the OX40 agonist ivuxolimab. All receptors come from an adult with an advanced solid tumor such as melanoma, head and neck, liver or kidney cancer.

The chain employs TRBV27 and TRBJ1-4, with TRBD1 matching 8 bases. J was trimmed by 8 bases and V by 3 bases; bases with no gene match: 8. The germline CDR1 and CDR2 sequences are MNHEY and SMNVEV (reference sequence). The CDR3 extends over 15 amino acids. The CDR3 is CASSLARGRKEKLFF. In nucleotides, the CDR3 is TGTGCCAGCAGTTTGGCCAGGGGGCGAAAAGAAAAACTGTTTTTT.

This chain connects TRBV5-1 to TRBJ1-1; a weak D match, TRBD1 (6 bases). The CDR3 spans 16 residues. The germline gives CDR1 SGHRS, CDR2 YFSETQ. V gave up 3 bases and J gave up 5 bases, with 20 bases separating them. The CDR3 DNA follows: TGCGCCAGCAGCTCCCAACCTGAACAGGGCGGAACTGAAGCTTTCTTT. It specifies CASSSQPEQGGTEAFF. The full variable domain, rest sourced from reference TRBV5-1 and TRBJ1-1, is KAGVTQTPRYLIKTRGQQVTLSCSPISGHRSVSWYQQTPGQGLQFLFEYFSETQRNKGNFPGRFSGRQFSNSRSEMNVSTLELGDSALYLCASSSQPEQGGTEAFFGQGTRLTVV.

The chain uses TRBV5-1 and TRBJ1-4, with TRBD1 as a possible D gene (6 bases). There are 14 residues in the CDR3. The germline gives CDR1 SGHRS, CDR2 YFSETQ. Trimming shortened V by 0 bases and J by 6 bases, and 9 bases separated the two germline ends. The CDR3 DNA follows: TGCGCCAGCAGCTTGGTGGGGACACATGAAAAACTGTTTTTT. Residues: CASSLVGTHEKLFF.

This clone appeared once. This chain joins TRBV7-2 and TRBJ2-7; D uncertain. There are 12 residues in the CDR3. Looked up from germline, CDR1 is SGHTA and CDR2 is FQGNSA. The V end was cut by 6 bases, the J end by 0 bases, with 6 bases between. The CDR3 sequence is CASSLGSYEQYF. In DNA form, the CDR3 reads TGTGCCAGCAGTCTGGGCTCCTACGAGCAGTACTTC.

The chain uses TRBV2 and TRBJ2-7; 7 positions match TRBD1. In germline, CDR1 is SNHLY, CDR2 FYNNEI. The V gene end was trimmed by 6 bases and the J gene end by 2 bases; junction bases not matched to a gene: 4. The CDR3 spans 13 residues. DNA for the CDR3: TGTGCCAGCAGAGGGGACAGTGCCTACGAGCAGTACTTC. Amino acids: CASRGDSAYEQYF.

The chain links TRBV18 to TRBJ2-5; D gene uncertain. The assigned J gene may be wrong: the sequence end matches TRBJ2-7 better. This CDR3 comprises 13 residues. Germline loops: CDR1 KGHSH, CDR2 LQKENI. Here the CDR3 reads CASSLRLSYEQYF. CDR3 nucleotide sequence: TGTGCCAGCTCACTCCGACTGAGCTACGAGCAGTACTTC.